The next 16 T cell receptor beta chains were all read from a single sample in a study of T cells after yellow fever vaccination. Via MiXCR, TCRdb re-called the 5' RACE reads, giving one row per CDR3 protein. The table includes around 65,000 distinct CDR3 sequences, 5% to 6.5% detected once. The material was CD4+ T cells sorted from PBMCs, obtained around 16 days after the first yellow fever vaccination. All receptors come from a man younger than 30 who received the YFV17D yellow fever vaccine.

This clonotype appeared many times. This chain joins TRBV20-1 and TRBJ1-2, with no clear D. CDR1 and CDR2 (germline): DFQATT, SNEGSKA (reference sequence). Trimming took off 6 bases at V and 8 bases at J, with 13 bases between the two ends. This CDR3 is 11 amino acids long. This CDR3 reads CSAPEREGYTF. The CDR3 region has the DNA TGCAGTGCCCCAGAGAGGGAGGGCTACACCTTC.

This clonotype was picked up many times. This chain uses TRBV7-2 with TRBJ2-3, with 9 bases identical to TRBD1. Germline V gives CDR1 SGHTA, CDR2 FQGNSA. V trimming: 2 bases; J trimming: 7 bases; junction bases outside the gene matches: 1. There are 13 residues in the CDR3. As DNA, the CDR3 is TGTGCCAGCAGCTTAACAGGGGGCAATACGCAGTATTTT. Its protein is CASSLTGGNTQYF.

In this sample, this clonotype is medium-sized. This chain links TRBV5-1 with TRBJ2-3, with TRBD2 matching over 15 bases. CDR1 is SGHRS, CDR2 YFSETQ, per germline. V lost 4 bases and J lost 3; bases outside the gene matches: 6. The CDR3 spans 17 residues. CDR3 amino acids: CASSRRTSGGDTDTQYF. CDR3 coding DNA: TGCGCCAGCAGCCGGCGGACTAGCGGGGGGGATACAGATACGCAGTATTTT.

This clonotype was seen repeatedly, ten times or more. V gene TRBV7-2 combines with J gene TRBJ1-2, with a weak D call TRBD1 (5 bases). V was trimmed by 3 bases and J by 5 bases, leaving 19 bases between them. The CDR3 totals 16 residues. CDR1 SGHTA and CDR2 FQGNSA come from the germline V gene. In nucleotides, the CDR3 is TGTGCCAGCAGCTTCTCCCCTGGGGGAAGGGTTTATGGCTACACCTTC. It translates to CASSFSPGGRVYGYTF.

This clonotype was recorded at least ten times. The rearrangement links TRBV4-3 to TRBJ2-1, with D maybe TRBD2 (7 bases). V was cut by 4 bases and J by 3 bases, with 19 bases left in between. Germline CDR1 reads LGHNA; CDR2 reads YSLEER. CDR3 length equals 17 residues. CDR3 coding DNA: TGCGCCAGCAGCCTGCGGTTTGGGGGGGCCAACTACAATGAGCAGTTCTTC. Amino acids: CASSLRFGGANYNEQFF.

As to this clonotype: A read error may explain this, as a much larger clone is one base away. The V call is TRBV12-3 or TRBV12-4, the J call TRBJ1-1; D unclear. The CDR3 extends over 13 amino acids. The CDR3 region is CACSPNWDTEAFF. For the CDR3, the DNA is TGTGCCTGCAGCCCGAATTGGGATACTGAAGCTTTCTTT.

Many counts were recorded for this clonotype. The CDR3 is CAIRTSPQGEQFF. Written as DNA, the CDR3 is TGTGCCATTAGGACTAGCCCCCAGGGAGAGCAGTTCTTC. The V and J genes are TRBV5-4 and TRBJ2-1; 8 bases map to TRBD2. Per germline, CDR1 SGHNT and CDR2 YYREEE (reference sequence). The CDR3 totals 13 residues. The V gene end was trimmed by 9 bases and the J gene end by 10 bases; junction bases not matched to a gene: 12.

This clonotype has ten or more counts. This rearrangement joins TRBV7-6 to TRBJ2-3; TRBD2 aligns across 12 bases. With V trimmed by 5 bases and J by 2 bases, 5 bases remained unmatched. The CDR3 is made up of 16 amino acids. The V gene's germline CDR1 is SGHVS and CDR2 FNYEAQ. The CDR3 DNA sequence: TGTGCCAGCAGCGTACTAGCGGGGGGAGTCACAGATACGCAGTATTTT. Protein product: CASSVLAGGVTDTQYF.

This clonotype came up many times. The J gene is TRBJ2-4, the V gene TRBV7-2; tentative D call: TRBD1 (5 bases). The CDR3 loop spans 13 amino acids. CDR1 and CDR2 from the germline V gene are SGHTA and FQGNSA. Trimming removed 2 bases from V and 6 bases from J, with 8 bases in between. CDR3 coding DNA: TGTGCCAGCAGCTTACAGGGTGGAAACATTCAGTACTTC. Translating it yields CASSLQGGNIQYF.

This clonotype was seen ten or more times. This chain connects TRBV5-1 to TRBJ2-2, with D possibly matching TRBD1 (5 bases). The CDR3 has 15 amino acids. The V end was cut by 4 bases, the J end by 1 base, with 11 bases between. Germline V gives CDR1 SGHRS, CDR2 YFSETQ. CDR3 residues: CASSQGHLNTGELFF. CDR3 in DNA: TGCGCCAGCAGCCAAGGACACCTGAACACCGGGGAGCTGTTTTTT. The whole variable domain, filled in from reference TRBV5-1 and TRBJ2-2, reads KAGVTQTPRYLIKTRGQQVTLSCSPISGHRSVSWYQQTPGQGLQFLFEYFSETQRNKGNFPGRFSGRQFSNSRSEMNVSTLELGDSALYLCASSQGHLNTGELFFGEGSRLTVL.

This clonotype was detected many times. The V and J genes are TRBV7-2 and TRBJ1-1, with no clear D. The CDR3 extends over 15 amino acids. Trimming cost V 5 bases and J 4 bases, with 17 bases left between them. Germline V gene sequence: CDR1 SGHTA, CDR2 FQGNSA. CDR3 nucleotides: TGTGCCAGCAGCCCAATCCGGGCCTCGTCCACTGAAGCTTTCTTT. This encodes CASSPIRASSTEAFF.

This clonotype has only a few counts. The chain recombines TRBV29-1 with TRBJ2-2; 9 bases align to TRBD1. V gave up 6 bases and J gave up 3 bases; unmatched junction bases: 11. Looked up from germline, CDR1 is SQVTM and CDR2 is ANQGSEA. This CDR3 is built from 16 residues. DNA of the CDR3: TGCAGCGTCAAGGACAGGGGTCTTATGGACACCGGGGAGCTGTTTTTT. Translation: CSVKDRGLMDTGELFF.

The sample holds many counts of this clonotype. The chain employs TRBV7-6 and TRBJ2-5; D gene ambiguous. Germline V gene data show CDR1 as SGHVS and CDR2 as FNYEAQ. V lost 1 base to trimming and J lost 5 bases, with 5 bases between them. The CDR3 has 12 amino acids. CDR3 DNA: TGTGCCAGCAGCTTAGATCCGGAGACCCAGTACTTC. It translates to CASSLDPETQYF.

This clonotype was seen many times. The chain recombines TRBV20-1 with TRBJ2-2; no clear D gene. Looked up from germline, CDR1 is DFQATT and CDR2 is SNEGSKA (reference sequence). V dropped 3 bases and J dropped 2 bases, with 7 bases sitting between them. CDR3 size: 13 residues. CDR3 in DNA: TGCAGTGCTAGTTCCCCAAACACCGGGGAGCTGTTTTTT. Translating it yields CSASSPNTGELFF.

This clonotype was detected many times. The CDR3 DNA is TGTGCCAGCAGCATCGGGGTAGCAACATTCTTC. Translating gives CASSIGVATFF. J is TRBJ2-1 and V is TRBV21-1. TRBV21-1 is a pseudogene locus. CDR3 length equals 11 residues.

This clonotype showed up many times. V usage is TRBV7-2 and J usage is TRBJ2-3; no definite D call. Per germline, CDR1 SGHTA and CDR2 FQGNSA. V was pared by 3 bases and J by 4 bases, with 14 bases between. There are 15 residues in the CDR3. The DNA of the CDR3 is TGTGCCAGCAGCTTTCCGGCCCAATCCCCAGATACGCAGTATTTT. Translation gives CASSFPAQSPDTQYF. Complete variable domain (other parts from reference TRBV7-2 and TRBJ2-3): GAGVSQSPSNKVTEKGKDVELRCDPISGHTALYWYRQSLGQGLEFLIYFQGNSAPDKSGLPSDRFSAERTGGSVSTLTIQRTQQEDSAVYLCASSFPAQSPDTQYFGPGTRLTVL.